Described below is a single T cell receptor (beta chain) sequence and its context. This specimen belongs to a study of blood T cell repertoires in COVID-19. The assay was immunoSEQ multiplex PCR, and TCRdb's table has in-frame clones only and misses some. This sample yields some 150,000 clones, of which 65% to 85% are seen a single time; 10% to 15% belongs to the top ten. The CDR3 covers 14 residues. V shed 7 bases and J shed 5 bases, with 17 bases lying between them. Germline lookup yields CDR1 SNHLY and CDR2 FYNNEI. The chain carries TRBV2 and TRBJ2-5, with a weak D call TRBD2 (5 bases). Specimen: peripheral blood. This sequence originates from a man in his 60s with active or convalescent COVID-19. The CDR3 protein is CASTEGWALETQYF. The CDR3 nucleotides read TGTGCCAGCACCGAGGGTTGGGCCCTGGAGACCCAGTACTTC.